One sample yielded the 8 T cell receptor beta chains listed below, sequenced in a study of preoperative IRX-2 immunotherapy in early breast cancer. The assay was immunoSEQ multiplex PCR, and TCRdb's table has in-frame clones only and misses some. The sample consists of 35,000 to 55,000 clones, approximately 95% of them appearing once. Stated treatment: preoperative locoregional IRX-2 cytokine immunotherapy. Specimen: tumor tissue, collected after IRX-2 immunotherapy. The receptors come from a human donor with breast cancer.

This clone came up once. V gene TRBV30 combines with J gene TRBJ2-2; D is ambiguous. The CDR3 contains 13 residues. Germline V CDR1 and CDR2: GTSNPN, SVGIG (reference sequence). V was cut by 4 bases and J by 1 base, with 7 bases left in between. DNA for the CDR3: TGTGCCTGGACACGAGGGAACACCGGGGAGCTGTTTTTT. Protein sequence: CAWTRGNTGELFF.

The chain uses TRBV7-8 and TRBJ2-5, with D possibly being TRBD1 (5 bases). Trimming took 3 bases from V and 3 from J, leaving 17 bases between them. The germline gives CDR1 SGHVS, CDR2 FQNEAQ. The CDR3 spans 16 residues. The CDR3 here is CASSLAPPGREETQYF. The CDR3 region has the DNA TGTGCCAGCAGCTTGGCCCCTCCCGGCAGGGAAGAGACCCAGTACTTC.

The rearrangement uses TRBV11-2 and TRBJ2-5; a possible D gene is TRBD2 (6 bases). In germline, CDR1 is SGHAT, CDR2 FQNNGV. CDR3 length: 13 residues. V gave up 3 bases and J gave up 4 bases, with 9 bases separating them. The CDR3 DNA follows: TGTGCCAGCAGCTTTCCCGGGGGAGAGACCCAGTACTTC. It yields the protein CASSFPGGETQYF.

The chain couples TRBV7-9 to TRBJ2-7, with 14 bases aligning to TRBD2. Trimming took 5 bases from V and 6 from J; bases not matched to a gene: 6. The V gene's germline CDR1 is SEHNR and CDR2 FQNEAQ (reference sequence). CDR3 length: 15 residues. The CDR3 sequence is CASSRGLAGVSEQYF. The CDR3 DNA sequence: TGTGCCAGCAGCCGGGGACTAGCGGGAGTAAGCGAGCAGTACTTC.

The chain employs TRBV2 and TRBJ2-2; 9 nucleotides match TRBD2. V was pared by 2 bases and J by 4 bases, with 5 bases of the junction left unmatched. Per germline, CDR1 SNHLY and CDR2 FYNNEI. The CDR3 is made up of 16 amino acids. The CDR3 is CASSESAGGRTGELFF. In nucleotides, the CDR3 is TGTGCCAGCAGTGAATCGGCGGGGGGGCGCACCGGGGAGCTGTTTTTT.

V is TRBV28 and J is TRBJ2-1; 7 bases fit TRBD1. CDR1 and CDR2 from the germline V gene are MDHEN and SYDVKM. The CDR3 runs 16 residues. Trimming cost V 4 bases and J 10 bases; bases outside gene matches: 16. CDR3 region: CASSSLTTGFGGEQFF. The CDR3 DNA is TGTGCCAGCAGTTCCCTCACGACAGGGTTCGGTGGCGAGCAGTTCTTC.

A single count supports this clone. This rearrangement joins TRBV6-5 to TRBJ2-1; 7 bases line up with TRBD2. Per germline, CDR1 MNHEY and CDR2 SVGAGI. V shed 6 bases and J 3 bases; nucleotides not matched to a gene: 8. The CDR3 runs to 15 residues. CDR3 in DNA: TGTGCCAGCAGACCCCTAGCGGAGAACTACAATGAGCAGTTCTTC. Encoded protein: CASRPLAENYNEQFF.

Here the CDR3 reads CASSTGTGKVGETGELFF. CDR3 bases: TGTGCCAGCAGCACCGGGACAGGGAAAGTCGGTGAGACCGGGGAGCTGTTTTTT. The J gene is TRBJ2-2, the V gene TRBV21-1; TRBD1, the table's D call, lacks a check against the DNA. TRBV21-1 is reported as a pseudogene. The CDR3 is 18 amino acids.